The source of this T cell receptor (beta chain) is a study of response to subunit inactivated influenza vaccine. In this sample, this clonotype turned up a few times. The antigen is unknown. Study observations and caveats: It was the authors' suggestion that each seasonal influenza vaccination recruits few new T cells.

TCRdb recomputed calls from the RT-PCR reads with MiXCR, one row per CDR3 protein. Among about 650,000 distinct CDR3 sequences listed, roughly 14% were seen once. The receptor comes from a man aged 50-59 years who received an inactivated influenza vaccine. Sequenced here: PBMCs from blood, sampled 11 to 12 days after vaccination.

CDR3 in DNA: TGCGCCAGCAGCTTGTTGTCAGTCTCCTACAATGAGCAGTTCTTC. It encodes CASSLLSVSYNEQFF. The gene calls are TRBV5-1 and TRBJ2-1; no firm D call. Trimming cost V 1 base and J 0 bases, with 8 bases left between them. CDR3 length equals 15 residues. Per germline, CDR1 SGHRS and CDR2 YFSETQ.